The sequence of this T cell receptor beta chain was determined in a study of T cells in severe cutaneous drug reactions. CDR3 size: 16 residues. Germline values: CDR1 SGHDT, CDR2 YYEEEE. Sequenced patients had Stevens-Johnson syndrome or toxic epidermal necrolysis caused by carbamazepine. Libraries were made by iRepertoire multiplex PCR with TCR subtype-specific primers for bulk and single-cell sequencing. After re-calling the multiplex PCR reads, TCRdb lists one entry per CDR3 protein, DNA absent. This table holds around 20,000 distinct CDR3 sequences. The sequencing input was PBMCs. This chain uses TRBV5-6 with TRBJ2-1; TCRdb's assignment of TRBD1 cannot be checked, as there is no DNA. This TCR derives from a human donor with toxic epidermal necrolysis, a severe cutaneous drug reaction. This chain's CDR3 is CASSFLAEGARNEQFF.